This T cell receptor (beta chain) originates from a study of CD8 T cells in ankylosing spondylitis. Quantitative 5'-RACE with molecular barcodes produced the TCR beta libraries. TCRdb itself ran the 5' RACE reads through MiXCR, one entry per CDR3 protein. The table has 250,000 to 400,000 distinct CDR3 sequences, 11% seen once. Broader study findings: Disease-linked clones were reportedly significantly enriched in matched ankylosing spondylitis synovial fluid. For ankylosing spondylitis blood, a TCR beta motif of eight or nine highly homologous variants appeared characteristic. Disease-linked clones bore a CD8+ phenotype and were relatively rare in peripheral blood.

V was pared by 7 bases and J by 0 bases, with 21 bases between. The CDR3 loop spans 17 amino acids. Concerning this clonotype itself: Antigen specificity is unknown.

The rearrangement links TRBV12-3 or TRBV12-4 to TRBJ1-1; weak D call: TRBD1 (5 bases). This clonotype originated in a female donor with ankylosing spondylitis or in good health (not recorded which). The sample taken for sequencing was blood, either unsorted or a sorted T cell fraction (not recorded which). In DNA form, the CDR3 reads TGTGCCAGCAAACCTGGCGGGGGGTTGGGGCTGAACACTGAAGCTTTCTTT. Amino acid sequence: CASKPGGGLGLNTEAFF.